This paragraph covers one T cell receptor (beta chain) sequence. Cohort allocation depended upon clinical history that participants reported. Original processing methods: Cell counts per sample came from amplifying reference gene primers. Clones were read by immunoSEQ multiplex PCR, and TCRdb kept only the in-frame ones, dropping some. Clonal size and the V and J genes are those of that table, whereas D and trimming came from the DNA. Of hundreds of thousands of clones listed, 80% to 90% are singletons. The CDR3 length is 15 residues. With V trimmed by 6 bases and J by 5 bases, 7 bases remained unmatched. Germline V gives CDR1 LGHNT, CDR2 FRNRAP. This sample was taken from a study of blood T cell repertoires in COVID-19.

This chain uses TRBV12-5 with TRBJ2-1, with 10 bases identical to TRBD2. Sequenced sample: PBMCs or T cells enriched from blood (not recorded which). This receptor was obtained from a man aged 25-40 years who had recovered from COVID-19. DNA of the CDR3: TGTGCTAGTGGGCTGATAGCGGGAGGCCACAATGAGCAGTTCTTC. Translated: CASGLIAGGHNEQFF.